Listed below are T cell receptor beta chains from one sample, sequenced in a study of blood T cell repertoires in COVID-19. The assay was immunoSEQ multiplex PCR, and TCRdb's table has in-frame clones only and misses some. The table lists some 160,000 clones, about 80% of them singletons. The specimen was peripheral blood. These TCRs come from a man between 65 and 80 years old with active or convalescent COVID-19. The CDR3 runs from the conserved cysteine through the conserved F or W. The D gene is left open where the match is weak. For some rows the clone size is stated as once, few or many, or as a class when expanded; others skip it.

TRBJ2-3,.,TRBV4-1,.,CASSQDFRQARDRDTQYF,TGCGCCAGCAGCCAAGACTTTCGTCAGGCACGGGATCGAGATACGCAGTATTTT
TRBJ2-7,.,TRBV13,.,CASSRGSSYEQYF,TGTGCCAGCAGCCGCGGAAGTTCCTACGAGCAGTACTTC
TRBJ1-5,.,TRBV28,.,CASSLGPRGQPQHF,TGTGCCAGCAGTTTAGGACCAAGGGGCCAGCCCCAGCATTTT
TRBJ1-1,once,TRBV28,.,CASTPWGPMNTEAFF,TGTGCCAGCACCCCCTGGGGGCCTATGAACACTGAAGCTTTCTTT
TRBJ2-7,few,TRBV2,TRBD2,CASSDGQAGGRSSYEQYF,TGTGCCAGCAGTGATGGGCAGGCGGGGGGGCGTTCTAGCTACGAGCAGTACTTC
TRBJ2-3,.,TRBV6-5,.,CASSGISGDTQYF,TGTGCCAGTTCAGGGATATCAGGAGATACGCAGTATTTT
TRBJ2-3,.,TRBV2,TRBD2,CASTPSGVRTDTQYF,TGTGCCAGCACCCCTAGCGGGGTACGCACAGATACGCAGTATTTT
TRBJ2-1,.,TRBV7-6,.,CASSREDGVYEQFF,TGTGCCAGCAGCAGGGAGGACGGAGTCTATGAGCAGTTCTTC
TRBJ1-2,.,TRBV6-2/TRBV6-3,TRBD1,CASSGTGAIYGYTF,TGTGCCAGCAGTGGGACAGGGGCCATATATGGCTACACCTTC
TRBJ1-6,once,TRBV5-4,.,CASSRGPDGSPLHF,TGTGCCAGCAGCCGCGGCCCAGATGGTTCACCCCTCCACTTT
TRBJ1-2,once,TRBV2,TRBD1,CASSDQGDGEDGYTF,TGTGCCAGCAGTGATCAGGGGGACGGTGAGGATGGCTACACCTTC
TRBJ1-2,.,TRBV3-1/TRBV3-2,TRBD1,CASSQDLGTGGGYTF,TGTGCCAGCAGCCAAGATCTAGGGACAGGGGGCGGCTACACCTTC
TRBJ2-7,.,TRBV18,.,CASSPPSASSYEQYF,TGTGCCAGCTCACCACCTAGCGCGAGCTCCTACGAGCAGTACTTC
TRBJ2-7,.,TRBV12-3/TRBV12-4,.,CASSLKPHYEQYF,TGTGCCAGCAGTTTAAAGCCCCACTACGAGCAGTACTTC
TRBJ2-1,once,TRBV2,.,CASNPGAGLSYNEQFF,TGTGCCAGCAATCCGGGCGCGGGCCTCTCCTACAATGAGCAGTTCTTC
TRBJ1-1,.,TRBV7-3,TRBD1,CASSLNPGTDMNTEAFF,TGTGCCAGCAGCTTAAACCCCGGGACAGACATGAACACTGAAGCTTTCTTT
TRBJ1-1,.,TRBV2,.,CASSGDYGTEAFF,TGTGCCAGCAGTGGTGATTACGGGACTGAAGCTTTCTTT
TRBJ2-7,once,TRBV20-1,TRBD2,CSASPSGGPRHF,TGCAGTGCTAGTCCCAGCGGGGGGCCCAGGCACTTC
TRBJ2-7,.,TRBV6-2/TRBV6-3,.,CASSVRGRHYEQYF,TGTGCCAGCAGTGTCCGAGGGAGACACTACGAGCAGTACTTC
TRBJ1-2,.,TRBV30,TRBD1,CASGTDGYTF,TGTGCCTCGGGGACAGACGGCTACACCTTC
TRBJ2-5,few,TRBV6-6,.,CASSTTGLPATQYF,TGTGCCAGCAGTACTACGGGACTCCCGGCGACCCAGTACTTC
TRBJ2-5,.,TRBV19,TRBD1,CASMSGQGFMQTQYF,TGTGCCAGTATGTCGGGACAGGGGTTTATGCAGACCCAGTACTTC
TRBJ1-6,.,TRBV4-3,TRBD1,CASSQDTGTGRSPLHF,TGCGCCAGCAGCCAAGATACGGGGACAGGGAGGTCACCCCTCCACTTT
TRBJ1-2,.,TRBV25-1,.,CASSEWQGPGGYTF,TGTGCCAGCAGTGAATGGCAGGGTCCTGGAGGCTACACCTTC
TRBJ2-7,.,TRBV2,TRBD1,CASSGEGAYYEQYF,TGTGCCAGCTCAGGTGAGGGGGCTTACTACGAGCAGTACTTC
TRBJ1-2,.,TRBV3-1/TRBV3-2,.,CASSPSRDGYTF,TGTGCCAGCAGCCCATCACGGGATGGCTACACCTTC
TRBJ1-5,.,TRBV6-6,TRBD1,CASSSGTGRSNQPQHF,TGTGCCAGCAGTTCCGGGACAGGGAGGAGCAATCAGCCCCAGCATTTT
TRBJ1-5,.,TRBV4-2,TRBD1,CASSQDDGQVNQPQHF,TGTGCCAGCAGCCAAGATGACGGACAGGTCAATCAGCCCCAGCATTTT
TRBJ1-4,.,TRBV19,TRBD1,CASNNRQGAYEKLFF,TGTGCCAGTAATAACCGACAGGGGGCTTATGAAAAACTGTTTTTT
TRBJ2-1,.,TRBV25-1,TRBD2,CASSLAGGRGEQFF,TGTGCCAGCTCCCTAGCGGGGGGGCGCGGTGAGCAGTTCTTC
TRBJ1-5,.,TRBV7-2,.,CASSLGGGDQPQHF,TGTGCCAGCAGCTTAGGGGGCGGGGATCAGCCCCAGCATTTT
TRBJ1-2,.,TRBV5-1,TRBD1,CASSIKDRGANYGYTF,TGCGCCAGCAGCATCAAGGACAGGGGAGCTAACTATGGCTACACCTTC
TRBJ1-5,.,TRBV27,.,CASSIRQRQPQHF,TGTGCCAGCAGTATCCGACAGCGACAGCCCCAGCATTTT
TRBJ1-1,once,TRBV5-1,.,CASSYSQNTEAFF,TGCGCCAGCAGCTACAGCCAGAACACTGAAGCTTTCTTT
TRBJ1-6,.,TRBV27,TRBD1,CASSLEGTGVSPLHF,TGTGCCAGCAGTTTAGAGGGGACAGGGGTTTCACCCCTCCACTTT
TRBJ2-3,.,TRBV11-1,TRBD2,CASSQGLATDTQYF,TGTGCCAGCAGCCAGGGACTAGCCACAGATACGCAGTATTTT
TRBJ2-1,.,TRBV6-5,.,CASSDPGHGALGQFF,TGTGCCAGCAGCGATCCGGGACACGGGGCCTTGGGGCAGTTCTTC
TRBJ2-7,.,TRBV6-5,TRBD2,CAGGSGTRNPYEQYF,TGTGCCGGGGGGTCCGGGACTAGGAATCCCTACGAGCAGTACTTC
TRBJ1-2,.,TRBV9,.,CASSVGHSTSNGYTF,TGTGCCAGCAGCGTGGGACACTCGACCTCTAATGGCTACACCTTC
TRBJ1-2,.,TRBV3-1/TRBV3-2,TRBD1,CASSQTWTGEYGYTF,TGTGCCAGCAGCCAGACCTGGACAGGGGAATATGGCTACACCTTC
TRBJ1-2,.,TRBV9,.,CASSAPPGSYTF,TGTGCCAGCAGCGCTCCCCCGGGGAGCTACACCTTC
TRBJ1-5,few,TRBV19,.,CASSINTGNNQPQHF,TGTGCCAGTAGTATAAATACAGGGAACAATCAGCCCCAGCATTTT